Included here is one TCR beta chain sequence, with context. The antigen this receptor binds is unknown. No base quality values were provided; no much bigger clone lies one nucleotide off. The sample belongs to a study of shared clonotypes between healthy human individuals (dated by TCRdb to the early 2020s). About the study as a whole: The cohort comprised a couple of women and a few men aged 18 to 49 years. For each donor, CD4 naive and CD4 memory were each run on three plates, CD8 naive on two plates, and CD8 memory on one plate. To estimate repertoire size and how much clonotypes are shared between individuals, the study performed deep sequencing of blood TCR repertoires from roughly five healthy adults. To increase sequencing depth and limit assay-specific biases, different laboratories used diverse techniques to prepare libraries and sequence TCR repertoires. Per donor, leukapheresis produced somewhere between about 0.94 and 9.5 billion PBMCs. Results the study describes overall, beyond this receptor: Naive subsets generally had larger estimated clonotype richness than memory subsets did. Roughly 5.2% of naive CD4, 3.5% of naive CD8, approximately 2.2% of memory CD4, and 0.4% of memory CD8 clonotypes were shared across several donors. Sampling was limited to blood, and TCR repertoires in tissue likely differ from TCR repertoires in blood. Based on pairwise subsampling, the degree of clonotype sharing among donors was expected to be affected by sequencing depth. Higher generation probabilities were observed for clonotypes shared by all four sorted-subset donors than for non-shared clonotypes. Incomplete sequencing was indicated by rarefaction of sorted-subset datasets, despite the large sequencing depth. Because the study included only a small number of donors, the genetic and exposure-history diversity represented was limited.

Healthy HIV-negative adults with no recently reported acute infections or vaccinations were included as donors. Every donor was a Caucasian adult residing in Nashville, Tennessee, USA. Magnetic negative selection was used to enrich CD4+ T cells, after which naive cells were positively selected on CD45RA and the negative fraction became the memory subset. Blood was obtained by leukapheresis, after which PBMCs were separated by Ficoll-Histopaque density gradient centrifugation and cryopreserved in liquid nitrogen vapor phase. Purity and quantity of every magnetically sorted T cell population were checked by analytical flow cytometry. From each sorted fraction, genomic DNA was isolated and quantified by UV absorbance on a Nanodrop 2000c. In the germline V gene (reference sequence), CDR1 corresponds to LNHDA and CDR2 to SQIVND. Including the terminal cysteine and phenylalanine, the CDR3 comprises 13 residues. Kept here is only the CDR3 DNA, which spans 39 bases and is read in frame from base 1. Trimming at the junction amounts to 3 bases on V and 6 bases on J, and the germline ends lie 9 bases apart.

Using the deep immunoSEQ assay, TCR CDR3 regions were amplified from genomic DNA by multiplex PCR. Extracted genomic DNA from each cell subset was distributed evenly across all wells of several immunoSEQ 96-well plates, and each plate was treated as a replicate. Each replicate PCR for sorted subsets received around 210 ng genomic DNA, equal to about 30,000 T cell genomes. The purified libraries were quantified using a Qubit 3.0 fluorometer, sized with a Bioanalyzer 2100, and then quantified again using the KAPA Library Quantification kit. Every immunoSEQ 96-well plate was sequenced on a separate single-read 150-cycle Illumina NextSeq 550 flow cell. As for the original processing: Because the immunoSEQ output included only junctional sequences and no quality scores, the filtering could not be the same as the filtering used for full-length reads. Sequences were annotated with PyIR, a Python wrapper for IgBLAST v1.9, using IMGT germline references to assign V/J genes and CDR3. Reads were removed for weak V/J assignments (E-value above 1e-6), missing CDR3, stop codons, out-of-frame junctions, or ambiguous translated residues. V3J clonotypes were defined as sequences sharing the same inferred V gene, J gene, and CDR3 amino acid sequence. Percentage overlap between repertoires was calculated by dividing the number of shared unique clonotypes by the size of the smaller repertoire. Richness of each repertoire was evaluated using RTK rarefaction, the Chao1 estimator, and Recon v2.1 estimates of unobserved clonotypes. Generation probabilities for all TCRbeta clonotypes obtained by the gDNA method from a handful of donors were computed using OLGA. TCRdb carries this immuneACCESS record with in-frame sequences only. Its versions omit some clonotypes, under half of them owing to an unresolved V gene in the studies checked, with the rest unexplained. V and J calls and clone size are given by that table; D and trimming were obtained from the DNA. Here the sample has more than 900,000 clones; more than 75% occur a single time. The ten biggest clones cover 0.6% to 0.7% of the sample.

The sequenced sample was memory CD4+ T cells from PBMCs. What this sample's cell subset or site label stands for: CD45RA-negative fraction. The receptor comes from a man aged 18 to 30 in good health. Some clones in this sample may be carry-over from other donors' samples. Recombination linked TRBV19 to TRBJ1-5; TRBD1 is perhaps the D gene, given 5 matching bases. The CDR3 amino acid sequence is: CASSMGVVQPQHF. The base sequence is TGTGCCAGTAGTATGGGGGTGGTTCAGCCCCAGCATTTT. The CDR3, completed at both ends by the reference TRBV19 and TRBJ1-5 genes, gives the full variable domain DGGITQSPKYLFRKEGQNVTLSCEQNLNHDAMYWYRQDPGQGLRLIYYSQIVNDFQKGDIAEGYSVSREKKESFPLTVTSAQKNPTAFYLCASSMGVVQPQHFGDGTRLSIL.